Listed here are 28 T cell receptor beta chains from one sample, sequenced in a study of blood T cell repertoires in COVID-19. Produced via immunoSEQ multiplex PCR; TCRdb's table is partial and in-frame only. The data hold 430,000 or so clones, with roughly 90% observed a single time. Sequenced sample: PBMCs or T cells enriched from blood (not recorded which). These receptors all come from a woman between 40 and 50 years old who had recovered from COVID-19.

The chain combines TRBV4-1 with TRBJ1-1; the match to TRBD1 covers 8 bases. The CDR3 is 17 amino acids. J lost 2 bases, V lost 4 bases, and 12 bases had no gene match. Germline V gives CDR1 MGHRA, CDR2 YSYEKL. The CDR3 DNA reads as TGCGCCAGCAGCCGCCCGGGACAGGACAAATTTAACACTGAAGCTTTCTTT. Its translation is CASSRPGQDKFNTEAFF.

V usage is TRBV27 and J usage is TRBJ2-2; 9 nucleotides align to TRBD1. Germline loops: CDR1 MNHEY, CDR2 SMNVEV (reference sequence). J gave up 5 bases and V 8 bases, and 9 bases lay outside the gene matches. The CDR3 runs to 15 residues. CDR3 loop: CASLRDRADTGELFF. CDR3 nucleotide sequence: TGTGCCAGCCTCCGGGACAGGGCTGATACCGGGGAGCTGTTTTTT.

V and J are TRBV30 and TRBJ2-7; weak D call: TRBD1 (5 bases). V shed 3 bases and J shed 0 bases, with 9 bases lying between them. The CDR3 covers 13 residues. Germline V CDR1 and CDR2: GTSNPN, SVGIG (reference sequence). The CDR3 spells CAWSLTVSYEQYF. The CDR3 DNA is TGTGCCTGGAGCCTGACAGTCTCCTACGAGCAGTACTTC. The full variable domain, with the rest looked up from reference TRBV30 and TRBJ2-7, is SQTIHQWPATLVQPVGSPLSLECTVEGTSNPNLYWYRQAAGRGLQLLFYSVGIGQISSEVPQNLSASRPQDRQFILSSKKLLLSDSGFYLCAWSLTVSYEQYFGPGTRLTVT.

This chain connects TRBV29-1 to TRBJ2-7; tentative D call: TRBD2 (5 bases). Per the germline V gene, CDR1 is SQVTM and CDR2 is ANQGSEA. V shed 7 bases and J shed 3 bases, with 16 bases lying between them. CDR3 length equals 13 residues. CDR3 sequence (DNA): TGCAGCGGGCAACGGGCGGCGGGCTACGAGCAGTACTTC. Translation gives CSGQRAAGYEQYF.

The gene calls are TRBV12-3 or TRBV12-4 and TRBJ1-1, with 7 nucleotides matching TRBD1. The CDR3 is 13 amino acids. V was clipped by 2 bases and J by 3 bases; unmatched bases: 0. The CDR3 loop is CASSLRGHTEAFF. The DNA for the CDR3 is TGTGCCAGCAGTTTAAGGGGGCACACTGAAGCTTTCTTT.

The chain recombines TRBV3-1 (or the pseudogene TRBV3-2) with TRBJ2-2; 12 nucleotides agree with TRBD1. The germline V gene has CDR1 LGHDT and CDR2 YNNKEL (reference sequence). V shed 3 bases, J shed 5 bases, and the junction held 10 bases outside the gene matches. The CDR3 runs to 18 residues. The CDR3 region has the DNA TGTGCCAGCAGCCAGTTACCGGGACAGGGGGCCGGGACCGGGGAGCTGTTTTTT. Amino acid sequence: CASSQLPGQGAGTGELFF.

V is TRBV6-5 and J is TRBJ1-2; D is unclear. V lost 3 bases and J 6 bases, leaving 14 bases between the germline ends. This CDR3 is built from 14 residues. Per the germline V gene, CDR1 is MNHEY and CDR2 is SVGAGI. The CDR3 DNA follows: TGTGCCAGCAGTTATATTCCGGGTTTGAATGGCTACACCTTC. The encoded protein is CASSYIPGLNGYTF.

This sequence joins TRBV5-8 and TRBJ2-5; D is uncertain. The CDR3 loop spans 14 amino acids. The germline V gene has CDR1 SGHTS and CDR2 YDEGEE. Trimming took 0 bases from V and 3 from J, leaving 9 bases between them. The CDR3 DNA sequence: TGTGCCAGCAGCTTGGGGTATCGGGAAGAGACCCAGTACTTC. Protein: CASSLGYREETQYF. Full variable domain (outside the CDR3, taken from reference TRBV5-8 and TRBJ2-5): EAGVTQSPTHLIKTRGQQATLRCSPISGHTSVYWYQQALGLGLQFLLWYDEGEERNRGNFPPRFSGRQFPNYSSELNVNALELEDSALYLCASSLGYREETQYFGPGTRLLVL.

This clone came up a few times. CDR3 loop: CASRHVSQETQYF. CDR3 coding DNA: TGTGCCAGCAGACACGTCTCGCAAGAGACCCAGTACTTC. This sequence joins TRBV5-4 and TRBJ2-5; no firm D call. Germline V lookup: CDR1 SGHNT, CDR2 YYREEE (reference sequence). V gave up 5 bases and J gave up 2 bases, with 10 bases separating them. This CDR3 has 13 residues.

The chain carries TRBV19 and TRBJ2-5; 7 bases are shared with TRBD1. The J segment lost 4 bases and the V segment lost 1 base, leaving 6 bases of the junction unmatched. Germline CDR1 and CDR2: LNHDA and SQIVND (reference sequence). The CDR3 has 15 residues. CDR3 loop: CASSIVGSGGETQYF. The CDR3 DNA reads as TGTGCCAGTAGTATAGTGGGCTCAGGGGGAGAGACCCAGTACTTC.

V and J are TRBV29-1 and TRBJ1-1; 7 positions match TRBD1. Trimming cost V 2 bases and J 10 bases; bases outside gene matches: 1. Germline CDR1 is SQVTM and CDR2 is ANQGSEA. The CDR3 totals 10 residues. The CDR3 DNA sequence: TGCAGCGTTGAAAAGGGGGCAGCTTTCTTT. It encodes CSVEKGAAFF.

The chain is built from TRBV5-1 and TRBJ1-5; no definite D call. Germline CDR1 SGHRS, CDR2 YFSETQ. The CDR3 is 15 residues long. Trimming pared 0 bases from V and 3 bases from J, leaving 10 bases between. The CDR3 sequence is CASSLGTEPNQPQHF. The DNA for the CDR3 is TGCGCCAGCAGCTTGGGAACAGAACCCAATCAGCCCCAGCATTTT.

The chain couples TRBV15 to TRBJ1-2, with unresolved D. The ends were cut back, 1 base at V and 7 bases at J, with 10 bases in the middle. Germline CDR1 is LNHNV and CDR2 is YYDKDF (reference sequence). The CDR3 length is 13 residues. CDR3 nucleotides: TGTGCCACCAGCAGAGCCTACAGAGCTGGCTACACCTTC. Protein sequence: CATSRAYRAGYTF.

The chain combines TRBV7-9 with TRBJ2-4, with TRBD1 as a possible D gene (5 bases). With 3 bases removed from V and 2 bases from J, the gap between germline ends came to 20 bases. This CDR3 is 18 amino acids long. CDR1 is SEHNR and CDR2 is FQNEAQ in the germline V gene (reference sequence). CDR3 nucleotide sequence: TGTGCCAGCAGCTTCCCCCAGGGTCCCCCCCATACCAAAAACATTCAGTACTTC. Its protein is CASSFPQGPPHTKNIQYF. The full variable domain, completed using reference TRBV7-9 and TRBJ2-4, is DTGVSQNPRHKITKRGQNVTFRCDPISEHNRLYWYRQTLGQGPEFLTYFQNEAQLEKSRLLSDRFSAERPKGSFSTLEIQRTEQGDSAMYLCASSFPQGPPHTKNIQYFGAGTRLSVL.

The chain uses TRBV6-5 and TRBJ2-7, with TRBD1 matching over 9 bases. Trimming took 6 bases from V and 6 from J; bases not matched to a gene: 9. Per the germline V gene, CDR1 is MNHEY and CDR2 is SVGAGI. CDR3 length: 14 residues. The CDR3 DNA reads TGTGCCAGCAGGATTGGGACAGGGACAGGCGAGCAGTACTTC. This encodes CASRIGTGTGEQYF.

The chain links TRBV6-2 or TRBV6-3 to TRBJ2-5; D gene unclear. Germline-derived CDR1 and CDR2 are MNHEY and SVGEGT. V was trimmed by 4 bases and J by 5 bases, leaving 11 bases between them. The CDR3 runs 13 residues. This CDR3 is CASSFERVETQYF. CDR3 coding DNA: TGTGCCAGCAGTTTTGAGCGTGTGGAGACCCAGTACTTC.

The rearrangement uses TRBV7-9 and TRBJ2-7; possibly TRBD1 for D (7 bases). The CDR3 sequence is 13 residues long. Germline CDR1 and CDR2: SEHNR and FQNEAQ (reference sequence). Between the trimmed V and J ends, which lost 2 bases and 6 bases, there was a span of 11 bases. CDR3 nucleotide sequence: TGTGCCAGCAGCTTACGGCAGGGGGGCGAGCAGTACTTC. Protein: CASSLRQGGEQYF.

V is TRBV5-8 and J is TRBJ2-2; D is uncertain. The CDR3 covers 14 residues. The germline V and J ends were trimmed by 1 base and 0 bases, with 4 bases remaining between them. Looked up from germline, CDR1 is SGHTS and CDR2 is YDEGEE. Written as DNA, the CDR3 is TGTGCCAGCAGCTTGACAGCGAACACCGGGGAGCTGTTTTTT. Translating it yields CASSLTANTGELFF.

This rearrangement joins TRBV5-6 to TRBJ2-7; 10 bases align to TRBD1. The CDR3 totals 15 residues. The germline gives CDR1 SGHDT, CDR2 YYEEEE. V shed 0 bases, J shed 4 bases, and the junction held 4 bases outside the gene matches. CDR3 protein: CASSLAGQGIYEQYF. CDR3 bases: TGTGCCAGCAGCTTGGCGGGACAGGGGATTTACGAGCAGTACTTC.

This chain connects TRBV7-9 to TRBJ1-2; D is unclear. The germline V and J ends were trimmed by 1 base and 6 bases, with 15 bases remaining between them. The CDR3 is 15 amino acids. Germline CDR1 reads SEHNR; CDR2 reads FQNEAQ (reference sequence). In DNA, the CDR3 is TGTGCCAGCAGCTTAGGGCAACCTCATCCCGATGGCTACACCTTC. This codes for CASSLGQPHPDGYTF. Full variable domain (outside the CDR3, taken from reference TRBV7-9 and TRBJ1-2): DTGVSQNPRHKITKRGQNVTFRCDPISEHNRLYWYRQTLGQGPEFLTYFQNEAQLEKSRLLSDRFSAERPKGSFSTLEIQRTEQGDSAMYLCASSLGQPHPDGYTFGSGTRLTVV.

The chain carries TRBV30 and TRBJ2-1; the match to TRBD2 covers 9 bases. Germline CDR1 GTSNPN, CDR2 SVGIG (reference sequence). Germline trimming cut 5 bases from V and 5 bases from J; bases unmatched to any gene: 10. This CDR3 is 15 amino acids long. CDR3 nucleotides: TGTGCCTGGGCCCCAGCGGGAGGAAAAAACAATGAGCAGTTCTTC. Translating it yields CAWAPAGGKNNEQFF.

CDR3 in amino acids: CASSVAGLLTDTQYF. CDR3 bases: TGTGCCAGCAGCGTAGCGGGACTGCTCACAGATACGCAGTATTTT. J is TRBJ2-3 and V is TRBV9; possible D gene TRBD2, 6 bases. The CDR3 runs 15 residues. Germline assignment: CDR1 SGDLS and CDR2 YYNGEE. V lost 0 bases to trimming and J lost 2 bases, with 10 bases between them.

The chain is built from TRBV5-3 and TRBJ2-3; TRBD2 matches at 10 bases. TRBV5-3 is an ORF, and what it does is uncertain. The CDR3 totals 19 residues. V was clipped by 0 bases and J by 2 bases; unmatched bases: 12. CDR3 in DNA: TGTGCCAGAAGCTTGGCAGTCCAGCGGGAGGGATTCAACACAGATACGCAGTATTTT. This translates into CARSLAVQREGFNTDTQYF.

J is TRBJ2-7 and V is TRBV11-2; D is perhaps TRBD2 (6 bases). V lost 4 bases and J lost 7, with 11 bases in between. Germline V gene sequence: CDR1 SGHAT, CDR2 FQNNGV. The CDR3 loop spans 12 amino acids. The chain's CDR3 is CASSSMGGEQYF. CDR3 DNA: TGTGCCAGCAGCTCGATGGGGGGTGAGCAGTACTTC.

This chain connects TRBV27 to TRBJ2-2; 12 bases are shared with TRBD2. CDR3 length: 17 amino acids. Germline trimming cut 0 bases from V and 7 bases from J; bases unmatched to any gene: 6. From germline, CDR1 is MNHEY and CDR2 SMNVEV (reference sequence). CDR3 nucleotides: TGTGCCAGCAGTTTATCCGGACTAGCGGGGATTATCGGGGAGCTGTTTTTT. It specifies CASSLSGLAGIIGELFF.

The chain employs TRBV18 and TRBJ1-1, with TRBD1 as a possible D gene (5 bases). Trimming removed 4 bases at V and 5 bases at J, with 11 bases between. Per the germline V gene, CDR1 is KGHSH and CDR2 is LQKENI. This CDR3 contains 13 residues. CDR3 sequence (DNA): TGTGCCAGCTCACTTAGGGGTCGGACTGAAGCTTTCTTT. This gives the protein CASSLRGRTEAFF.

V gene TRBV18 combines with J gene TRBJ1-2, with a tentative D call TRBD1 (6 bases). The CDR3 consists of 12 residues. Germline loops: CDR1 KGHSH, CDR2 LQKENI. V lost 3 bases and J lost 8, with 10 bases in between. The CDR3 region is CASSPLGGGYTF. In DNA form, the CDR3 reads TGTGCCAGCTCACCCTTAGGGGGAGGCTACACCTTC.

The chain couples TRBV5-1 to TRBJ2-7, with TRBD2 matching 8 bases. CDR3 length equals 18 residues. Trimming cost V 0 bases and J 2 bases; bases outside gene matches: 13. CDR1 is SGHRS, CDR2 YFSETQ, per germline. CDR3 sequence reads: CASSLVLRVAGSTYEQYF. The CDR3 nucleotides read TGCGCCAGCAGCTTGGTCCTCCGTGTAGCGGGATCTACCTACGAGCAGTACTTC.